Below, 25 T cell receptor beta chains from the same sample are listed, as sequenced in a study of T cell repertoires in cytomegalovirus infection. One entry per CDR3 protein results from TCRdb running MiXCR on the reads. The sample carries some 300,000 distinct CDR3 sequences, roughly 17% recorded once. The sample taken for sequencing was PBMCs. The receptors were gathered from a human donor in good health (CMV status not recorded). Some clones in this sample may be carry-over from other donors' samples.

This clonotype appeared a few times. This sequence joins TRBV2 and TRBJ1-2; 7 bases match TRBD1. J lost 8 bases, V lost 2 bases, and 5 bases had no gene match. This CDR3 comprises 13 residues. Germline V gene data show CDR1 as SNHLY and CDR2 as FYNNEI. The CDR3, as DNA: TGTGCCAGCAGTGAAACGCCAGGGGGAGGCTACACCTTC. Translating gives CASSETPGGGYTF.

This clonotype appeared many times. The chain combines TRBV12-3 or TRBV12-4 with TRBJ1-4; a weak D match, TRBD1 (5 bases). The length of the CDR3 is 16 residues. Trimming shortened V by 6 bases and J by 7 bases, and 21 bases separated the two germline ends. CDR3 in amino acids: CASSPSLGGMSEKLFF. As DNA, the CDR3 is TGTGCCAGCAGCCCCAGTTTGGGGGGGATGAGTGAAAAACTGTTTTTT.

The chain links TRBV12-3 or TRBV12-4 to TRBJ2-2, with TRBD2 matching 10 bases. This CDR3 is 16 amino acids long. The trim removed 7 bases at V and 2 bases at J, leaving 7 bases unmatched. CDR3 DNA: TGTGCCAGCATATGGACTAGCGGTGAAAACACCGGGGAGCTGTTTTTT. Amino acids: CASIWTSGENTGELFF.

The chain links TRBV5-4 to TRBJ2-3, with 7 bases lining up with TRBD2. Per the germline V gene, CDR1 is SGHNT and CDR2 is YYREEE (reference sequence). The junction had 8 bases not matched to a gene; V was cut back by 4 bases and J by 0 bases. This CDR3 is built from 16 residues. In nucleotides, the CDR3 is TGTGCCAGCAGCCCAAGGGGAGGGCGGAGCACAGATACGCAGTATTTT. Amino acid sequence: CASSPRGGRSTDTQYF.

The J gene is TRBJ1-3, the V gene TRBV20-1; no reliable D call. V lost 6 bases to trimming and J lost 0 bases, with 9 bases between them. Germline V gene data show CDR1 as DFQATT and CDR2 as SNEGSKA (reference sequence). The CDR3 covers 13 residues. CDR3 sequence: CSARGISGNTIYF. The CDR3 DNA follows: TGCAGTGCCCGAGGGATCTCTGGAAACACCATATATTTT.

The rearrangement joins TRBV2 to TRBJ2-3, with D perhaps TRBD2 (6 bases). This CDR3 region has 15 residues. V was trimmed by 6 bases and J by 4 bases, leaving 17 bases between them. Germline V gene lookup returns CDR1 SNHLY and CDR2 FYNNEI. In nucleotides, the CDR3 is TGTGCCAGCAGCCTACGTGGAGGGAACCCAGATACGCAGTATTTT. It codes for CASSLRGGNPDTQYF.

This clonotype appeared once. This may be a read error, as it is one base from a much larger clone. The V call is TRBV7-2, the J call TRBJ2-7, with a possible D match to TRBD2 (6 bases). CDR3 length: 15 residues. Per germline, CDR1 SGHTA and CDR2 FQGNSA. CDR3 loop: CASGFGQGGFYEQYF. The CDR3 DNA is TGTGCCAGCGGCTTCGGGCAGGGAGGATTCTACGAGCAGTACTTC. Using reference TRBV7-2 and TRBJ2-7 for the parts outside the CDR3, the full variable domain is GAGVSQSPSNKVTEKGKDVELRCDPISGHTALYWYRQSLGQGLEFLIYFQGNSAPDKSGLPSDRFSAERTGGSVSTLTIQRTQQEDSAVYLCASGFGQGGFYEQYFGPGTRLTVT.

In its sample, this clonotype was seen many times. V usage is TRBV7-2 and J usage is TRBJ1-5, with 7 positions matching TRBD1. Germline CDR1 is SGHTA and CDR2 is FQGNSA. This CDR3 has 16 residues. The junction had 9 bases not matched to a gene; V was cut back by 4 bases and J by 3 bases. CDR3: CASSSSDRSNNQPQHF. DNA of the CDR3: TGTGCCAGCAGCTCGTCGGACAGGTCAAACAATCAGCCCCAGCATTTT.

The V gene is TRBV20-1, the J gene TRBJ2-5; D is possibly TRBD2 (7 bases). V gave up 7 bases and J gave up 3 bases, with 18 bases separating them. Germline lookup yields CDR1 DFQATT and CDR2 SNEGSKA (reference sequence). The CDR3 spans 14 residues. As DNA, the CDR3 is TGCAGTGGCAGTACAGGGCTAGCGGAAGAGACCCAGTACTTC. It specifies CSGSTGLAEETQYF.

The sample holds many counts of this clonotype. This chain joins TRBV7-2 and TRBJ2-5; D remains ambiguous. This CDR3 region has 13 residues. Germline loops: CDR1 SGHTA, CDR2 FQGNSA. V lost 8 bases and J lost 1, with 11 bases in between. CDR3 protein: CASGPWGQETQYF. DNA for the CDR3: TGTGCCAGCGGACCATGGGGCCAAGAGACCCAGTACTTC.

The rearrangement links TRBV18 to TRBJ1-1; TRBD1 matches 7 bases. The CDR3 extends over 17 amino acids. J was trimmed by 4 bases and V by 1 base; bases with no gene match: 12. The V gene's germline CDR1 is KGHSH and CDR2 LQKENI. The DNA of the CDR3 is TGTGCCAGCTCACCACGCAACCCAGGGGGGGGAGGCACTGAAGCTTTCTTT. Residues: CASSPRNPGGGGTEAFF.

The rearrangement uses TRBV12-3 or TRBV12-4 and TRBJ2-2; D perhaps matches TRBD1 (8 bases). This CDR3 is built from 14 residues. V was trimmed by 10 bases and J by 1 base, leaving 13 bases between them. CDR3 protein: CATGGTGNTGELFF. The CDR3 DNA follows: TGTGCCACCGGGGGGACAGGGAACACCGGGGAGCTGTTTTTT.

This clonotype was recorded at least ten times. The chain links TRBV28 to TRBJ1-2; D is undetermined. V was cut by 10 bases and J by 8 bases, with 23 bases left in between. Germline V gene lookup returns CDR1 MDHEN and CDR2 SYDVKM. The length of the CDR3 is 14 residues. The CDR3 region has the DNA TGTGCCACCTCGGTAATCACATGGTCAACAGGCTACACCTTC. Amino acid sequence: CATSVITWSTGYTF.

This clonotype was picked up many times. V is TRBV7-2 and J is TRBJ1-5; D is uncertain. Germline V gene sequence: CDR1 SGHTA, CDR2 FQGNSA. This CDR3 is 15 amino acids long. V was pared by 3 bases and J by 0 bases, with 9 bases between. CDR3 DNA: TGTGCCAGCAGCTTGAACAGATATAGCAATCAGCCCCAGCATTTT. Residues: CASSLNRYSNQPQHF. Full variable domain (remainder filled in from reference TRBV7-2 and TRBJ1-5): GAGVSQSPSNKVTEKGKDVELRCDPISGHTALYWYRQSLGQGLEFLIYFQGNSAPDKSGLPSDRFSAERTGGSVSTLTIQRTQQEDSAVYLCASSLNRYSNQPQHFGDGTRLSIL.

The V gene is TRBV7-4, the J gene TRBJ2-7; maybe TRBD2 (6 bases). The CDR3 contains 13 residues. V lost 5 bases to trimming and J lost 4 bases, with 12 bases between them. Germline V gives CDR1 SGHVT, CDR2 SQSDAQ. This chain's CDR3 is CASSPGTPYEQYF. In DNA, the CDR3 is TGTGCCAGCAGCCCGGGGACTCCGTACGAGCAGTACTTC.

At least ten counts were recorded for this clonotype. This chain links TRBV4-2 with TRBJ2-7, with a possible D match to TRBD2 (5 bases). The length of the CDR3 is 15 residues. The germline V gene encodes CDR1 LGHNA and CDR2 YNFKEQ. The V and J ends lost 0 bases and 7 bases respectively, with 16 bases between them. Here the CDR3 reads CASSQDAAGRGEQYF. The DNA for the CDR3 is TGTGCCAGCAGCCAAGATGCGGCGGGCCGCGGGGAGCAGTACTTC.

This clonotype was counted many times. V and J are TRBV7-2 and TRBJ2-5; tentative D call: TRBD1 (5 bases). The V end lost 5 bases, the J end lost 2 bases, and 9 bases lay between the germline ends. Per germline, CDR1 SGHTA and CDR2 FQGNSA. CDR3 length: 13 residues. This CDR3 is CASSENRQETQYF. In nucleotides, the CDR3 is TGTGCCAGCAGCGAAAACAGGCAAGAGACCCAGTACTTC. Using reference TRBV7-2 and TRBJ2-5 for the parts outside the CDR3, the full variable domain is GAGVSQSPSNKVTEKGKDVELRCDPISGHTALYWYRQSLGQGLEFLIYFQGNSAPDKSGLPSDRFSAERTGGSVSTLTIQRTQQEDSAVYLCASSENRQETQYFGPGTRLLVL.

In this sample, this clonotype turned up many times. The J gene is TRBJ2-2, the V gene TRBV7-6; D unclear. Germline V CDR1 and CDR2: SGHVS, FNYEAQ. Deletions cut 6 bases from V and 4 bases from J, with 15 bases between. There are 15 residues in the CDR3. The DNA for the CDR3 is TGTGCCAGCAGTCCGGGTGGCAGGACCACCGGGGAGCTGTTTTTT. This sequence encodes CASSPGGRTTGELFF.

This clonotype was observed at least ten times. V and J are TRBV7-3 and TRBJ2-1; 9 nucleotides match TRBD2. The length of the CDR3 is 15 residues. Germline loops: CDR1 SGHTA, CDR2 FQGTGA. V lost 2 bases, J lost 6 bases, and 5 bases stayed unmatched. DNA of the CDR3: TGTGCCAGCAGCTTAGGCCCAGCGGGGGGCAATGAGCAGTTCTTC. This codes for CASSLGPAGGNEQFF.

This chain uses TRBV7-2 with TRBJ2-7; either TRBD1 or TRBD2 may fit D (5 bases each). From germline, CDR1 is SGHTA and CDR2 FQGNSA. The CDR3 is made up of 14 amino acids. V was shortened by 4 bases and J by 3 bases, with 13 bases between the two germline ends. The CDR3 spells CASSSRDHYYEQYF. The CDR3 nucleotides read TGTGCCAGCAGCTCCCGGGACCACTACTACGAGCAGTACTTC.

This clonotype was seen many times. The rearrangement joins TRBV15 to TRBJ1-2; 10 bases align to TRBD1. In germline, CDR1 is LNHNV, CDR2 YYDKDF (reference sequence). The CDR3 has 17 residues. V lost 0 bases to trimming and J lost 3 bases; unmatched junction nucleotides: 7. CDR3 sequence reads: CATSRDPPDRGHYGYTF. DNA of the CDR3: TGTGCCACCAGCAGAGATCCCCCCGACAGGGGGCACTATGGCTACACCTTC.

The chain uses TRBV2 and TRBJ1-2; perhaps TRBD1 as D (5 bases). Deletions cut 4 bases from V and 3 bases from J, with 18 bases between. The CDR3 is 16 amino acids. Germline V gene data show CDR1 as SNHLY and CDR2 as FYNNEI. This chain's CDR3 is CASSVLAGGGYYGYTF. The CDR3 DNA reads TGTGCCAGCAGTGTTTTGGCCGGGGGAGGGTACTATGGCTACACCTTC.

This clonotype was detected only a few times. The V and J genes are TRBV14 and TRBJ2-5; perhaps TRBD2 as D (5 bases). The ends were cut back, 4 bases at V and 0 bases at J, with 6 bases in the middle. The germline CDR1 and CDR2 sequences are SGHDN and FVKESK. CDR3 length: 13 residues. The CDR3 DNA sequence: TGTGCCAGCAGCCCGGACTACCAAGAGACCCAGTACTTC. Amino acids: CASSPDYQETQYF.

This clonotype was counted between two and nine times. The rearrangement links TRBV10-3 to TRBJ2-1; the D gene is possibly TRBD2 (6 bases). V gave up 9 bases and J gave up 6 bases, with 12 bases separating them. The CDR3 contains 12 residues. Per germline, CDR1 ENHRY and CDR2 SYGVKD. CDR3 DNA sequence: TGTGCCATGTCCGGGACTCCCAATGAGCAGTTCTTC. It specifies CAMSGTPNEQFF.

The chain is built from TRBV7-9 and TRBJ1-1; D gene uncertain. The CDR3 has 17 amino acids. Trimming removed 1 base at V and 5 bases at J, with 20 bases between. Looked up from germline, CDR1 is SEHNR and CDR2 is FQNEAQ (reference sequence). CDR3 bases: TGTGCCAGCAGCTTAGGAGCTTCGCGGGTCTTGGGGACTGAAGCTTTCTTT. This encodes CASSLGASRVLGTEAFF.